This record looks at one T cell receptor (beta chain) sequence and its context. Its antigen is currently unknown. Up to 2 ug genomic DNA was used for TCRB CDR3 amplification. Produced via immunoSEQ multiplex PCR; TCRdb's table is partial and in-frame only. Of tens of thousands of clones listed, roughly 84% are singletons. This record belongs to a study of glioma-infiltrating T cells after dendritic cell vaccination. Whole-study findings and limits: Higher pretreatment TIL content predicted longer progression-free time and survival.

The CDR3 has 15 residues. Trimming at V came to 3 bases and at J to 4 bases, leaving 9 bases not matched to a gene. Germline CDR1 is ENHRY and CDR2 is SYGVKD. The time point here: after dendritic cell vaccination, including at tumor progression/relapse. Patients had residual fresh-frozen tumor tissue and more than two years of survival data. PBMC were collected before vaccination, two weeks after the third vaccination, and at progression. This TCR was sampled from a human donor with glioblastoma. The sequencing used blood, collected after dendritic cell vaccination. This rearrangement joins TRBV10-3 to TRBJ2-7, with TRBD2 identical over 7 bases. CDR3 bases: TGTGCCATCAGTGATATGGGGGAGGGCCCATACGAGCAGTACTTC. Translation: CAISDMGEGPYEQYF.